This entry describes one T cell receptor beta chain. This entry is derived from a study of blood T cell repertoires in COVID-19. In the source study's methods: For nucleated cells, counts were estimated from reference gene primer amplification. The assay was immunoSEQ multiplex PCR, and TCRdb's table has in-frame clones only and misses some. The V and J calls and clone size are taken from that table; D and trimming were inferred from the DNA. Among under 200,000 clones listed, 84% were seen once. This CDR3 has 13 residues. The V and J ends lost 4 bases and 6 bases, in that order; junction bases with no gene match: 3. Germline V gives CDR1 LGHDT, CDR2 YNNKEL (reference sequence).

Sequenced input: peripheral blood. The chain carries TRBV3-1 (or the pseudogene TRBV3-2) and TRBJ2-3; 8 bases map to TRBD2. This sequence was found in a woman in her 70s with COVID-19, enrolled during active disease. The CDR3 protein is CASSPGGADTQYF. CDR3 DNA sequence: TGTGCCAGCAGCCCCGGGGGGGCCGATACGCAGTATTTT.